The source of this T cell receptor (beta chain) is a study of cytomegalovirus exposure and HLA in healthy donors. Both 60 Vbeta primers and 13 Jbeta primers went into the PCR. Generated by immunoSEQ multiplex PCR, the TCRdb table keeps only in-frame clones and is missing some. The table shows approximately 210,000 clones, with 70% to 80% occurring only once. With V trimmed by 2 bases and J by 4 bases, 4 bases remained unmatched. The CDR3 runs 17 residues. Germline V gene lookup returns CDR1 LGHNA and CDR2 YSLEER. All the people who gave samples were healthy bone marrow donors. The sequence was obtained from a male donor in good health and CMV-seropositive. What was sequenced was PBMCs. This sequence joins TRBV4-3 and TRBJ2-2, with TRBD2 matching 13 bases. The CDR3: CASSQWGLAGTTGELFF. In DNA, the CDR3 is TGCGCCAGCAGCCAATGGGGACTAGCGGGAACCACCGGGGAGCTGTTTTTT.